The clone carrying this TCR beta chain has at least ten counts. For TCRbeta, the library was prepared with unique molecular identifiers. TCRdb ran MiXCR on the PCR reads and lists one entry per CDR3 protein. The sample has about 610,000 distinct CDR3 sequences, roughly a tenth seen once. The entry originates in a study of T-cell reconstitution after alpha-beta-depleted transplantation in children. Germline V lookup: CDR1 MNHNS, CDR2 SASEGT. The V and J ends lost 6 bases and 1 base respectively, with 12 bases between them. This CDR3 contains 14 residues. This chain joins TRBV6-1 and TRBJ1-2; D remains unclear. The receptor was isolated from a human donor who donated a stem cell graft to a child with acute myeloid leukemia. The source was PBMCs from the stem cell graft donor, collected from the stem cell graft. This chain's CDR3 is CASRSSKLNYGYTF. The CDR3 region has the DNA TGTGCCAGCAGAAGCAGTAAACTTAACTATGGCTACACCTTC.